This T cell receptor beta chain was recorded in a study of cytomegalovirus exposure and HLA in healthy donors. Broader study findings: There were several of the most significant clusters that appeared linked to common viral pathogens in a later analysis. Accurate prediction of most subjects' HLA-A and HLA-B alleles from TCR beta sequences was reported.

This CDR3 region has 13 residues. Per the germline V gene, CDR1 is GTSNPN and CDR2 is SVGIG (reference sequence). The V and J ends lost 2 bases and 3 bases respectively, with 8 bases between them. PCR was performed using 60 Vbeta and 13 Jbeta primers. The table came from immunoSEQ multiplex PCR; TCRdb's copy has only in-frame clones and leaves some out. The table shows about 130,000 clones, with 83% occurring only once. With respect to this clone: Antigen unknown.

Input material: PBMCs. This receptor was taken from a woman between 35 and 50 years old in good health and CMV-seropositive. The J gene is TRBJ2-1, the V gene TRBV30; D uncertain. The CDR3 spells CAWSLTGYNEQFF. In DNA form, the CDR3 reads TGTGCCTGGAGTCTCACGGGCTACAATGAGCAGTTCTTC.